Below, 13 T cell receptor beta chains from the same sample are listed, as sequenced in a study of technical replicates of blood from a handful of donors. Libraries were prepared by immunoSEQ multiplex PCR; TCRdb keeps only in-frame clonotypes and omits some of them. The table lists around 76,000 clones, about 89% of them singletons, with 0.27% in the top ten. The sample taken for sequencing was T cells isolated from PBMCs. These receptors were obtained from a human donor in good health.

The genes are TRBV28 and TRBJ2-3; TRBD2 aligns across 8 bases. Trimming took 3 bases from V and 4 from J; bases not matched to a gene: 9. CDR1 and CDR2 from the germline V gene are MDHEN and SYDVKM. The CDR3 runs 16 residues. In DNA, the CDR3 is TGTGCCAGCAGTTTGAATGCGGGAGGCCTCGCAGATACGCAGTATTTT. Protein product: CASSLNAGGLADTQYF.

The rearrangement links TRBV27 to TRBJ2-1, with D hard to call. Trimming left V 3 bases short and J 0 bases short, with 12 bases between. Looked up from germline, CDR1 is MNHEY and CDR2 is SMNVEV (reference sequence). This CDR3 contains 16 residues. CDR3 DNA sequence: TGTGCCAGCAGTTTTACGGTAGTTAGCTCCTACAATGAGCAGTTCTTC. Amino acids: CASSFTVVSSYNEQFF.

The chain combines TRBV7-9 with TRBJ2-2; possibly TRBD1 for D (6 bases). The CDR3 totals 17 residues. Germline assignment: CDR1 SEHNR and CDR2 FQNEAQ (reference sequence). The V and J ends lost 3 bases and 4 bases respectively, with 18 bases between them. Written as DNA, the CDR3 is TGTGCCAGCAGCTTTCAGGGGAGTAGAGTCTTCACCGGGGAGCTGTTTTTT. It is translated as CASSFQGSRVFTGELFF.

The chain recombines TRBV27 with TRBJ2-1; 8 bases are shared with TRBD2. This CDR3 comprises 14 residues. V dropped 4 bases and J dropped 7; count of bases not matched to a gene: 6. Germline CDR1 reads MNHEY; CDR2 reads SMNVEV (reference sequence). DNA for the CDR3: TGTGCCAGCAGTTCCGGGAGGGCCTTGAATGAGCAGTTCTTC. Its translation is CASSSGRALNEQFF.

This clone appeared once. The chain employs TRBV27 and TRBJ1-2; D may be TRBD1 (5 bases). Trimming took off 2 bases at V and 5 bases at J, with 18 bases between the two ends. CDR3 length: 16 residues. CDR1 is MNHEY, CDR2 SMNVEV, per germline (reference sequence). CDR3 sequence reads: CASSLTVPGGGYGYTF. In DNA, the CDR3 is TGTGCCAGCAGTTTAACCGTCCCCGGGGGAGGGTATGGCTACACCTTC.

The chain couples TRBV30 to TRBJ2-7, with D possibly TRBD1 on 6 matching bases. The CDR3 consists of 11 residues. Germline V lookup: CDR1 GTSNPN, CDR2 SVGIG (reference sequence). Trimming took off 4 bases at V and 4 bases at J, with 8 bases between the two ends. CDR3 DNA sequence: TGTGCCTGGACACAGGGTTACGAGCAGTACTTC. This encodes CAWTQGYEQYF.

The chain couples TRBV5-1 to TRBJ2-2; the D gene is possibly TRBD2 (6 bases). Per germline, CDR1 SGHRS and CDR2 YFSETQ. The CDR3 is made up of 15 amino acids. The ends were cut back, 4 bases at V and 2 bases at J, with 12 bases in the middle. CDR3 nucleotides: TGCGCCAGCAGCGAGAGTAGCGGCAACACCGGGGAGCTGTTTTTT. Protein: CASSESSGNTGELFF.

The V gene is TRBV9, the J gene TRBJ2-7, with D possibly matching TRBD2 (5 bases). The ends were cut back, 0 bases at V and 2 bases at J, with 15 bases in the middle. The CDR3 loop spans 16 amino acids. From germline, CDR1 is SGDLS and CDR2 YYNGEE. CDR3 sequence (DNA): TGTGCCAGCAGCGTAGGTATAGGGAAGGAGGCCTACGAGCAGTACTTC. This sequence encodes CASSVGIGKEAYEQYF.

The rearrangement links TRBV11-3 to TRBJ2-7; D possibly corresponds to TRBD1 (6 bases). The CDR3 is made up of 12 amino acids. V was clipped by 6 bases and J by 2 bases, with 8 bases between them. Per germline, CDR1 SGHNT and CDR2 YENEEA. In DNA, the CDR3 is TGTGCCAGCAGTCCAGGGGCCTACGAGCAGTACTTC. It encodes CASSPGAYEQYF.

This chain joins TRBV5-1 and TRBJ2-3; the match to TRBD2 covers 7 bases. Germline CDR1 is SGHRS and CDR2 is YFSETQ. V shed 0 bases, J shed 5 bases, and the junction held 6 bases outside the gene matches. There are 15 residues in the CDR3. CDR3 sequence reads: CASSLGQGGGDTQYF. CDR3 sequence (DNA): TGCGCCAGCAGCTTGGGGCAGGGCGGGGGAGATACGCAGTATTTT.

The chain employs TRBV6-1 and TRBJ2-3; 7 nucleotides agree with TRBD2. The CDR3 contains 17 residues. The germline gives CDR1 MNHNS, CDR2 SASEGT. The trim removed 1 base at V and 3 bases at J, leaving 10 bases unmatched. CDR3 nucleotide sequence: TGTGCCAGCAGTGAAGGCTATTGGCGGGGGTTGACAGATACGCAGTATTTT. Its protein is CASSEGYWRGLTDTQYF.

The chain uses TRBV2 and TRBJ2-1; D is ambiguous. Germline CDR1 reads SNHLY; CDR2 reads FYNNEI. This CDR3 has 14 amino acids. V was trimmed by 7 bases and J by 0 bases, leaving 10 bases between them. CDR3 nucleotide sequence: TGTGCCAGCACAGCGCTCAGCTCCTACAATGAGCAGTTCTTC. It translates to CASTALSSYNEQFF.

CDR3 residues: CASSKGDISPGANVLTF. In nucleotides, the CDR3 is TGTGCCAGCAGTAAGGGGGACATCTCCCCCGGGGCCAACGTCCTGACTTTC. The J gene is TRBJ2-6, the V gene TRBV2, with a tentative D call TRBD1 (6 bases). The CDR3 consists of 17 residues. The germline CDR1 and CDR2 sequences are SNHLY and FYNNEI. V was trimmed by 5 bases and J by 4 bases, leaving 18 bases between them.